This T cell receptor (beta chain) is drawn from a study of blood T cell repertoires in COVID-19. Across the whole study: T cells, B-cell-depleted T cells, or PBMCs provided the cDNA or gDNA that served as material.

Recovered Cohort 3 donors showed two negative PCRs, clearance, or symptom resolution. This CDR3 region has 15 residues. The V segment lost 1 base and the J segment 4 bases; nucleotides outside the gene matches: 6. Germline V gene data show CDR1 as LGHDT and CDR2 as YNNKEL (reference sequence). Authors' processing steps: Counts of nucleated cells, estimated from reference gene primer amplification, were obtained. The method was immunoSEQ multiplex PCR; TCRdb's version includes in-frame clones alone and lacks a portion of them. V, J and clone size are those of that table, while D and trimming were read from the DNA. The data hold around 360,000 clones, with roughly nine tenths observed a single time.

The receptor was derived from a woman aged 25-40 years who had recovered from COVID-19. The gene calls are TRBV3-1 (or the pseudogene TRBV3-2) and TRBJ2-7; TRBD1 agrees at 8 bases. Specimen: PBMCs or T cells enriched from blood (not recorded which). CDR3 nucleotide sequence: TGTGCCAGCAGCCAAGGGACAGGGAGTTGGTACGAGCAGTACTTC. Protein: CASSQGTGSWYEQYF.